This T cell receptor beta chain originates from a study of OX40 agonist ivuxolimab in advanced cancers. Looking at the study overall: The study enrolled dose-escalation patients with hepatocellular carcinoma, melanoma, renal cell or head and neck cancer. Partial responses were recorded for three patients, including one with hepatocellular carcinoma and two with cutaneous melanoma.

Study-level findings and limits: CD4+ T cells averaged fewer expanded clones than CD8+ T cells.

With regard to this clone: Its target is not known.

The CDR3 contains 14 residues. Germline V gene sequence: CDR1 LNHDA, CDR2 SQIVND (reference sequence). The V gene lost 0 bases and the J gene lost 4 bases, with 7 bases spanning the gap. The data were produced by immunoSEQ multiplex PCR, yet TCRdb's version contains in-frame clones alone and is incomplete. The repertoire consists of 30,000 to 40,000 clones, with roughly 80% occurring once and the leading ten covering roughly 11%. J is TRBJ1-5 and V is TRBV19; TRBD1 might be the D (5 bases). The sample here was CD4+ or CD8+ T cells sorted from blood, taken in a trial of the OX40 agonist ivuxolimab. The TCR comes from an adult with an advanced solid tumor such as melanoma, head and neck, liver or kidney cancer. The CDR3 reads CASSIDKGNQPQHF. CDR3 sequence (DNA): TGTGCCAGTAGTATAGATAAGGGGAATCAGCCCCAGCATTTT.